These 15 T cell receptor beta chains originate from one sample sequenced in a study of T-cell memory formation after mild COVID-19. TCRdb analysed the 5' RACE reads with MiXCR anew, one entry per CDR3 protein. Among about 190,000 distinct CDR3 sequences listed, roughly 10% were seen once. The sample taken for sequencing was PBMCs or a T cell subset sorted from them (not recorded which). The receptors come from a man aged 18-30 years who had mild COVID-19 (a few samples of this study predate the infection). Cell type and time point are not known.

This clonotype was counted only a few times. The V gene is TRBV4-3, the J gene TRBJ2-2, with 9 positions matching TRBD1. The CDR3 is made up of 16 amino acids. Germline assignment: CDR1 LGHNA and CDR2 YSLEER. Trimming at V came to 3 bases and at J to 6 bases, leaving 8 bases not matched to a gene. As DNA, the CDR3 is TGCGCCAGCAGCCACAGACAGGGGGGAATGGCCGGGGAGCTGTTTTTT. It specifies CASSHRQGGMAGELFF.

This clonotype was counted at least ten times. The chain carries TRBV20-1 and TRBJ1-5, with 9 bases identical to TRBD1. CDR1 is DFQATT, CDR2 SNEGSKA, per germline (reference sequence). V was pared by 1 base and J by 2 bases, with 15 bases of the junction left unmatched. The CDR3 runs 19 residues. In DNA, the CDR3 is TGCAGTGCTAGAGCCCACAGGGGGCGTGAAGGGAGAGGCAATCAGCCCCAGCATTTT. Translation gives CSARAHRGREGRGNQPQHF.

J is TRBJ2-1 and V is TRBV5-1, with a tentative D call TRBD2 (5 bases). The V gene lost 0 bases and the J gene lost 14 bases, with 12 bases spanning the gap. Germline CDR1 is SGHRS and CDR2 is YFSETQ. This CDR3 region has 12 residues. CDR3 nucleotide sequence: TGCGCCAGCAGCTTGGATCGGGGTTTGGAGTTCTTC. Residues: CASSLDRGLEFF.

This clonotype was counted ten times or more. The rearrangement uses TRBV9 and TRBJ1-3; TRBD1 agrees at 9 bases. Germline V lookup: CDR1 SGDLS, CDR2 YYNGEE. V trimming: 3 bases; J trimming: 4 bases; junction bases outside the gene matches: 5. CDR3 size: 15 residues. The CDR3 reads CASSGDRGRGNTIYF. The CDR3 DNA reads as TGTGCCAGCAGCGGCGACAGGGGGAGAGGAAACACCATATATTTT.

This clonotype occurred a few times. The chain couples TRBV20-1 to TRBJ2-3; 8 nucleotides agree with TRBD2. Germline CDR1 DFQATT, CDR2 SNEGSKA (reference sequence). The junction had 7 bases not matched to a gene; V was cut back by 3 bases and J by 2 bases. This CDR3 is 15 amino acids long. DNA for the CDR3: TGCAGTGCTAGTGGGTTAGCGGGGAACACAGATACGCAGTATTTT. Encoded protein: CSASGLAGNTDTQYF.

V gene TRBV6-2 or TRBV6-3 combines with J gene TRBJ2-5; either TRBD1 or TRBD2 may supply D (7 bases each). V shed 2 bases and J shed 5 bases, with 12 bases lying between them. CDR1 is MNHEY, CDR2 SVGEGT, per germline. The CDR3 runs 14 residues. CDR3 bases: TGTGCCAGCAGTTACCTCCAGGGGGGGGAGACCCAGTACTTC. It codes for CASSYLQGGETQYF.

This chain joins TRBV5-1 and TRBJ2-1; 11 bases line up with TRBD2. CDR1 and CDR2 (germline): SGHRS, YFSETQ. There are 15 residues in the CDR3. V lost 0 bases, J lost 8 bases, and 4 bases stayed unmatched. CDR3 amino acids: CASSLASGGIYEQFF. In DNA form, the CDR3 reads TGCGCCAGCAGCTTGGCTAGCGGGGGGATATATGAGCAGTTCTTC.

In its sample, this clonotype was seen a few times. The J gene is TRBJ2-5, the V gene TRBV7-2; 7 bases agree with TRBD2. V shed 5 bases and J 0 bases; nucleotides not matched to a gene: 15. The CDR3 is 18 residues long. In germline, CDR1 is SGHTA, CDR2 FQGNSA. The CDR3 nucleotides are TGTGCCAGCAGCCTACGTCCTCAGCGGGGTCGGTACCAAGAGACCCAGTACTTC. Translating it yields CASSLRPQRGRYQETQYF.

The gene calls are TRBV12-3 or TRBV12-4 and TRBJ2-1; 8 bases match TRBD2. The CDR3 sequence is 14 residues long. Losses at the gene ends were 3 bases for V and 8 bases for J; bases not matched to a gene: 6. The CDR3 protein is CASSFRLASDEQFF. In nucleotides, the CDR3 is TGTGCCAGCAGTTTCCGACTAGCGAGCGATGAGCAGTTCTTC.

The chain couples TRBV12-3 or TRBV12-4 to TRBJ2-1; D might be TRBD2 (7 bases). V was trimmed by 5 bases and J by 12 bases, leaving 17 bases between them. CDR3 size: 13 residues. CDR3 in amino acids: CASSASGGLWQFF. CDR3 sequence (DNA): TGTGCCAGCAGTGCCTCGGGGGGCCTTTGGCAGTTCTTC.

This clonotype was seen a few times. This chain joins TRBV7-3 and TRBJ2-2; no reliable D call. V was cut by 5 bases and J by 6 bases, with 7 bases left in between. The CDR3 is made up of 12 amino acids. Germline-derived CDR1 and CDR2 are SGHTA and FQGTGA. This CDR3 is CASSPPAGELFF. The CDR3 bases are TGTGCCAGCAGCCCCCCAGCCGGGGAGCTGTTTTTT.

This clonotype was seen a handful of times. The rearrangement joins TRBV12-3 or TRBV12-4 to TRBJ1-2; D is uncertain. The V and J ends lost 6 bases and 9 bases respectively, with 20 bases between them. CDR3 length: 14 amino acids. The CDR3 region is CASSPGRGLWRYTF. DNA for the CDR3: TGTGCCAGCAGCCCAGGACGGGGTCTATGGCGCTACACCTTC.

The chain combines TRBV2 with TRBJ1-4; 7 positions agree with TRBD1. CDR1 and CDR2 from the germline V gene are SNHLY and FYNNEI. This CDR3 has 14 amino acids. V shed 8 bases and J 8 bases; nucleotides not matched to a gene: 11. CDR3 loop: CASGADRVREKLFF. The CDR3 nucleotides are TGTGCCAGCGGCGCTGACAGGGTACGGGAAAAACTGTTTTTT.

The J gene is TRBJ1-5, the V gene TRBV12-3 or TRBV12-4; D unresolved. V lost 3 bases to trimming and J lost 2 bases, with 11 bases between them. The CDR3 is made up of 15 amino acids. The CDR3 sequence: CASSFTSIGNQPQHF. CDR3 nucleotides: TGTGCCAGCAGTTTTACGAGCATCGGCAATCAGCCCCAGCATTTT.

V and J are TRBV6-5 and TRBJ1-1, with unresolved D. Deletions cut 2 bases from V and 1 base from J, with 8 bases between. CDR3 length: 14 residues. Germline V gene data show CDR1 as MNHEY and CDR2 as SVGAGI. CDR3 sequence: CASSYGVPNTEAFF. CDR3 DNA: TGTGCCAGCAGTTACGGGGTACCGAACACTGAAGCTTTCTTT.